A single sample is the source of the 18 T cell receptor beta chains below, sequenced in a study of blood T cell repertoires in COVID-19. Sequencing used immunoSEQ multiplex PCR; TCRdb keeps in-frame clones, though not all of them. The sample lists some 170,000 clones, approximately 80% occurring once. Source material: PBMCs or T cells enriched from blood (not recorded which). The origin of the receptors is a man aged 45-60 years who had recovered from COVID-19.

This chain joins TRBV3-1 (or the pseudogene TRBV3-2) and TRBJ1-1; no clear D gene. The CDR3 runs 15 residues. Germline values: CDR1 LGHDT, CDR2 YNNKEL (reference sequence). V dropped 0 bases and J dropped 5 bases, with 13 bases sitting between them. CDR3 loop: CASSQDPPGGTEAFF. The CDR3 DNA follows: TGTGCCAGCAGCCAAGATCCCCCGGGAGGGACTGAAGCTTTCTTT.

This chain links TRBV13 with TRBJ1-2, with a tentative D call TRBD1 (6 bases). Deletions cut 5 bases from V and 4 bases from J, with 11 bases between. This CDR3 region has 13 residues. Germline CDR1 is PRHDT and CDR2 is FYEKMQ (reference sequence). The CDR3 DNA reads TGTGCCAGCAGCCCGGGACACCTCTATGGCTACACCTTC. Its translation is CASSPGHLYGYTF.

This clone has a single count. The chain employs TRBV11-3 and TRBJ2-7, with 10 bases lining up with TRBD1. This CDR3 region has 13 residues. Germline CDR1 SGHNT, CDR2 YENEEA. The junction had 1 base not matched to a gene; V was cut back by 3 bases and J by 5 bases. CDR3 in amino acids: CASSFGQGDEQYF. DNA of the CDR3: TGTGCCAGCAGCTTCGGACAGGGGGACGAGCAGTACTTC.

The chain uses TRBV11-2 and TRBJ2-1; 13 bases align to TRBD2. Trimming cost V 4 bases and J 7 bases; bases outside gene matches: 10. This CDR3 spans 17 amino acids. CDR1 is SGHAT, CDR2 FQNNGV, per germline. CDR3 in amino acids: CASSSRTSGGASNEQFF. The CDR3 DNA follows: TGTGCCAGCAGCTCGCGGACTAGCGGGGGAGCGTCAAATGAGCAGTTCTTC. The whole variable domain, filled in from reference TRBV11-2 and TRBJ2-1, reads EAGVAQSPRYKIIEKRQSVAFWCNPISGHATLYWYQQILGQGPKLLIQFQNNGVVDDSQLPKDRFSAERLKGVDSTLKIQPAKLEDSAVYLCASSSRTSGGASNEQFFGPGTRLTVL.

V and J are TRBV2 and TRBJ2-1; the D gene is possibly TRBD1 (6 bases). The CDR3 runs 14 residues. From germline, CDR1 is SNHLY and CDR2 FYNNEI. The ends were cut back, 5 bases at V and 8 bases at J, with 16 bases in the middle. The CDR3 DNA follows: TGTGCCAGCAGTCAGGGGTCGGGTACCCATGAGCAGTTCTTC. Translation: CASSQGSGTHEQFF.

This chain's CDR3 is CASSLVASGALRNEQFF. CDR3 nucleotide sequence: TGTGCCAGCAGCTTAGTCGCTAGCGGCGCCCTACGGAATGAGCAGTTCTTC. The chain links TRBV11-2 to TRBJ2-1, with 7 bases lining up with TRBD2. J gave up 7 bases and V 1 base, and 13 bases lay outside the gene matches. Germline-derived CDR1 and CDR2 are SGHAT and FQNNGV. CDR3 length: 17 amino acids.

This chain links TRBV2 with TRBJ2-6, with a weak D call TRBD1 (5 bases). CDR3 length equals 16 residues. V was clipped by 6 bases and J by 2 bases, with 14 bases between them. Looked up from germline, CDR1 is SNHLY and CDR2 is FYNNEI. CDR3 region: CASRADSNPGANVLTF. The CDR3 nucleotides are TGTGCCAGCAGAGCCGACAGCAACCCTGGGGCCAACGTCCTGACTTTC. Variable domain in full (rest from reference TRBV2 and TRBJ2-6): EPEVTQTPSHQVTQMGQEVILRCVPISNHLYFYWYRQILGQKVEFLVSFYNNEISEKSEIFDDQFSVERPDGSNFTLKIRSTKLEDSAMYFCASRADSNPGANVLTFGAGSRLTVL.

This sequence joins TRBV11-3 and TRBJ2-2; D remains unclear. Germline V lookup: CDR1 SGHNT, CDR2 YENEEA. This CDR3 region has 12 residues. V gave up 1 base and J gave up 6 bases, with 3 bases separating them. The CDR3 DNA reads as TGTGCCAGCAGCTTAGGGCCCGGGGAGCTGTTTTTT. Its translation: CASSLGPGELFF.

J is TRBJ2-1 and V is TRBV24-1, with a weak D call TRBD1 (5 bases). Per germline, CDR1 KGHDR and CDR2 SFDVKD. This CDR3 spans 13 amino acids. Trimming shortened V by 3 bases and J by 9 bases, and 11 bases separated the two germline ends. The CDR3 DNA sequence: TGTGCCACCAGTGATCCTCAGGGCGGTGAGCAGTTCTTC. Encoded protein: CATSDPQGGEQFF.

CDR3 loop: CASSYGGTGAVGELFF. CDR3 nucleotides: TGTGCCAGCAGTTACGGGGGGACAGGGGCGGTCGGGGAGCTGTTTTTT. The V gene is TRBV6-5, the J gene TRBJ2-2; 10 nucleotides line up with TRBD1. J lost 7 bases, V lost 2 bases, and 7 bases had no gene match. Germline V gene sequence: CDR1 MNHEY, CDR2 SVGAGI. The length of the CDR3 is 16 residues.

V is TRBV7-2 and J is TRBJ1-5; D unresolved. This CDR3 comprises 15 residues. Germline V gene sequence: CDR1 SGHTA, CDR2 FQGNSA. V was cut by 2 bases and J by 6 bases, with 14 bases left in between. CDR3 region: CASSLTVASVQPQHF. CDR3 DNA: TGTGCCAGCAGCTTAACTGTTGCGTCGGTTCAGCCCCAGCATTTT.

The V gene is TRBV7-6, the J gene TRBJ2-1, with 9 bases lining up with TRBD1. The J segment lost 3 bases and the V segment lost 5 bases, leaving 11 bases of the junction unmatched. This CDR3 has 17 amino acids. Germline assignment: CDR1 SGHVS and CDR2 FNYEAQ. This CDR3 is CASSQRDRESFYNEQFF. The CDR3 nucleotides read TGTGCCAGCAGCCAACGGGACAGGGAAAGTTTCTACAATGAGCAGTTCTTC. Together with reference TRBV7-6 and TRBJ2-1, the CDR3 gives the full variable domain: GAGVSQSPRYKVTKRGQDVALRCDPISGHVSLYWYRQALGQGPEFLTYFNYEAQQDKSGLPNDRFSAERPEGSISTLTIQRTEQRDSAMYRCASSQRDRESFYNEQFFGPGTRLTVL.

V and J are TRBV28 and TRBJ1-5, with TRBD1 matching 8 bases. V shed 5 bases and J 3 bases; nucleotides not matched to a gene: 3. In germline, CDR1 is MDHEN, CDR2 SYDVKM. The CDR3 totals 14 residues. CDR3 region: CASSGTGYNQPQHF. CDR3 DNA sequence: TGTGCCAGCAGTGGGACAGGATACAATCAGCCCCAGCATTTT.

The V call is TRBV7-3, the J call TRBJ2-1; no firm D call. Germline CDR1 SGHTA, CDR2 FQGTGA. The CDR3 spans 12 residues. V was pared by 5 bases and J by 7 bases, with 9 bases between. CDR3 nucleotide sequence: TGTGCCAGCAGCCGTAGTAGTAATGAGCAGTTCTTC. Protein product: CASSRSSNEQFF.

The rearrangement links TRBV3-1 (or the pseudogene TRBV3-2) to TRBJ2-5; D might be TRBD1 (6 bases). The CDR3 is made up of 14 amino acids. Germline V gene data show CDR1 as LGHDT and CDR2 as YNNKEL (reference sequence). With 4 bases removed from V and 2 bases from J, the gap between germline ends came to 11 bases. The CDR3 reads CASSLGTSQETQYF. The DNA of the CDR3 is TGTGCCAGCAGCCTAGGGACATCACAAGAGACCCAGTACTTC.

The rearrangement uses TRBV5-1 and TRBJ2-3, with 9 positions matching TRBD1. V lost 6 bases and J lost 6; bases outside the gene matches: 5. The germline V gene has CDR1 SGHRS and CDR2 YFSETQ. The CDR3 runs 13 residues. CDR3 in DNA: TGCGCCAGCACACAGGGGGCGCGGGATACGCAGTATTTT. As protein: CASTQGARDTQYF. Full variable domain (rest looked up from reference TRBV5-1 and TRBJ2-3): KAGVTQTPRYLIKTRGQQVTLSCSPISGHRSVSWYQQTPGQGLQFLFEYFSETQRNKGNFPGRFSGRQFSNSRSEMNVSTLELGDSALYLCASTQGARDTQYFGPGTRLTVL.

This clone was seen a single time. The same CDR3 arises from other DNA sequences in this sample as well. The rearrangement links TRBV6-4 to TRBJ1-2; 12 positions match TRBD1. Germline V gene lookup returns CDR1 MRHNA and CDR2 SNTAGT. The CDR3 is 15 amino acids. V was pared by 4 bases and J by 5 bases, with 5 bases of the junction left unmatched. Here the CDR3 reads CASSAGTGGSYGYTF. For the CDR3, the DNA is TGTGCCAGCAGTGCGGGGACAGGGGGCTCTTATGGCTACACCTTC.

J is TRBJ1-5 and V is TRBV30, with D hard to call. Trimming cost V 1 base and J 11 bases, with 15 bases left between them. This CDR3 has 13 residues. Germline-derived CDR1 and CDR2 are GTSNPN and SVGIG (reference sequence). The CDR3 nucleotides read TGTGCCTGGAGTGGGCGGAGGCAGGCGTCCCAGCATTTT. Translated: CAWSGRRQASQHF.